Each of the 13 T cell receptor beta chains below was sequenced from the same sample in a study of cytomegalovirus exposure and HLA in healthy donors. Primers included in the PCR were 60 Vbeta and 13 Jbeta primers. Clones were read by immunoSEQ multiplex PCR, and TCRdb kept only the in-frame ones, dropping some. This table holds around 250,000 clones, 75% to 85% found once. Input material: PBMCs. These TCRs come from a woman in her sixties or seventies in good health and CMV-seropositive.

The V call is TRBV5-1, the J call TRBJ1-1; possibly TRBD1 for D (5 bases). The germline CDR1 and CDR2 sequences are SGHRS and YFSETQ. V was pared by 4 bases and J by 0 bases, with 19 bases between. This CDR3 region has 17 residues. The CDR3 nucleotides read TGCGCCAGCAGCCCTGGCGGTGGGGCGGGACTGAACACTGAAGCTTTCTTT. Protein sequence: CASSPGGGAGLNTEAFF.

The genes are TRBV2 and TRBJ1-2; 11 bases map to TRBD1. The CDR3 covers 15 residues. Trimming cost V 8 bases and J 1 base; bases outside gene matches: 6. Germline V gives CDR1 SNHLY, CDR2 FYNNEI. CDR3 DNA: TGTGCCAGCCGGACAGGGGGCACCCTTAACTATGGCTACACCTTC. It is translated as CASRTGGTLNYGYTF.

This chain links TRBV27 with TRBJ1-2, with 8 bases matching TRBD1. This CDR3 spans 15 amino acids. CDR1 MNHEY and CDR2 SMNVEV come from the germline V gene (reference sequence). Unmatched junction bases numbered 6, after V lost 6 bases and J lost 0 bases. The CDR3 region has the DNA TGTGCCAGCAGCACAGACAGGGGAGCTAACTATGGCTACACCTTC. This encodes CASSTDRGANYGYTF.

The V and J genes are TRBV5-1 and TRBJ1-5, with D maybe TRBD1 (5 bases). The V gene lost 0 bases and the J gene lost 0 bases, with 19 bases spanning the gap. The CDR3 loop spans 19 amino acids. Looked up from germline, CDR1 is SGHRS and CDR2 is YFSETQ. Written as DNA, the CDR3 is TGCGCCAGCAGCTTGGCCCCGGCGCAGGGCGGAATTAGCAATCAGCCCCAGCATTTT. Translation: CASSLAPAQGGISNQPQHF.

Here the CDR3 reads CASSGDGGNIQYF. For the CDR3, the DNA is TGTGCCAGCAGCGGGGACGGGGGAAACATTCAGTACTTC. The rearrangement joins TRBV9 to TRBJ2-4; the D gene is possibly TRBD2 (6 bases). CDR1 and CDR2 (germline): SGDLS, YYNGEE. V gave up 3 bases and J gave up 6 bases, with 10 bases separating them. This CDR3 region has 13 residues. The variable domain in full, completed from reference TRBV9 and TRBJ2-4, reads DSGVTQTPKHLITATGQRVTLRCSPRSGDLSVYWYQQSLDQGLQFLIQYYNGEERAKGNILERFSAQQFPDLHSELNLSSLELGDSALYFCASSGDGGNIQYFGAGTRLSVL.

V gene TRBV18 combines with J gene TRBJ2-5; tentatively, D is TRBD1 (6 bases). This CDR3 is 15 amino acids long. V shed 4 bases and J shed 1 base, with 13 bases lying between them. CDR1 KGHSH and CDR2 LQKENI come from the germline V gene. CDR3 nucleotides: TGTGCCAGCTCACTCCCCGGGACACTCCAAGAGACCCAGTACTTC. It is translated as CASSLPGTLQETQYF.

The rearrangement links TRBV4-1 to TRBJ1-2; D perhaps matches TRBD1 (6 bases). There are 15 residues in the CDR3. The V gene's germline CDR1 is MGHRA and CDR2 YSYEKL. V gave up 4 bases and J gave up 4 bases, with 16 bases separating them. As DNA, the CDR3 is TGCGCCAGCAGCCCGGCGGGGGGGCAAGGCTATGGCTACACCTTC. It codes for CASSPAGGQGYGYTF.

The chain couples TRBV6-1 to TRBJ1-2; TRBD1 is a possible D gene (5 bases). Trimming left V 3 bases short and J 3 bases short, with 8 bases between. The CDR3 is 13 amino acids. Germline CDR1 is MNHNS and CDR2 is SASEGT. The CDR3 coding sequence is TGTGCCAGCAGTGACTGGGGGGACTATGGCTACACCTTC. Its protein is CASSDWGDYGYTF.

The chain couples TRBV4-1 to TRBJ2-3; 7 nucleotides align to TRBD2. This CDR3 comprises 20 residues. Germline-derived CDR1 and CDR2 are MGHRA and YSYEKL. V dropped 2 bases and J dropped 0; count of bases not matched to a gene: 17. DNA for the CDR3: TGCGCCAGCAGCCAATGGCCCGGGATGGCTAGCGGAAATAGCACAGATACGCAGTATTTT. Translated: CASSQWPGMASGNSTDTQYF.

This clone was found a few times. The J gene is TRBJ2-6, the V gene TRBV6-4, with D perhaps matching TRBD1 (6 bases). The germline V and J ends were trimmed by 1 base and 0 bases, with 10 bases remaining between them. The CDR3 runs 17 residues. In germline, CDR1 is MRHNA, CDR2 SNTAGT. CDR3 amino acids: CASSDYPQGSGANVLTF. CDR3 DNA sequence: TGTGCCAGCAGTGACTACCCACAGGGCTCTGGGGCCAACGTCCTGACTTTC.

The CDR3 nucleotides are TGCGCCAGCAGCCACCCCGGGACTAGCGGGAGCGTGGGCAATGAGCAGTTCTTC. This sequence encodes CASSHPGTSGSVGNEQFF. The chain is built from TRBV4-1 and TRBJ2-1; TRBD2 agrees at 14 bases. Germline V CDR1 and CDR2: MGHRA, YSYEKL. Trimming removed 3 bases from V and 6 bases from J; junction bases left unmatched: 10. This CDR3 has 18 amino acids.

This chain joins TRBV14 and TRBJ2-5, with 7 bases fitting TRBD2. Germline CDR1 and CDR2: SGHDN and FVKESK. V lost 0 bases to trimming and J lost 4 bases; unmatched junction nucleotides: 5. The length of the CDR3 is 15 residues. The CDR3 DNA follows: TGTGCCAGCAGCCAAGATCCCGGGAGGAGAGAGACCCAGTACTTC. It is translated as CASSQDPGRRETQYF.

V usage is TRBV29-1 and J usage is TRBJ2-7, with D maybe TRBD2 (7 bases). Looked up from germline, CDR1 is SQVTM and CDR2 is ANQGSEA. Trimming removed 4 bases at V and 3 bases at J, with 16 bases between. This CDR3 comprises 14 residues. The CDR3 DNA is TGCAGCGTTGGTAGGGGGGGCTATCGCTACGAGCAGTACTTC. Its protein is CSVGRGGYRYEQYF.